Here is one TCR beta chain with its context. The sample belongs to a study of blood T cell repertoires in COVID-19. Profiling relied on immunoSEQ multiplex PCR, and the TCRdb table lists in-frame clones only, not all of them. The data contain fewer than 250,000 clones, approximately 84% of them seen just once; the ten biggest clones take up under 4.5%. Germline V gene data show CDR1 as ENHRY and CDR2 as SYGVKD. The CDR3 covers 15 residues. J was trimmed by 3 bases and V by 6 bases; bases with no gene match: 5. This receptor was identified in a man aged 50-60 years with acute or convalescent COVID-19. This chain connects TRBV10-3 to TRBJ2-7; 13 nucleotides match TRBD2. The sequenced material came from peripheral blood. The CDR3 region has the DNA TGTGCCATCAGGGGACTAGCGGGGTCGGACTACGAGCAGTACTTC. This encodes CAIRGLAGSDYEQYF.